The entry below gives a single T cell receptor (beta chain) sequence along with its context. The table came from immunoSEQ multiplex PCR; TCRdb's copy has only in-frame clones and leaves some out. The sample holds more than 140,000 clones, around nine tenths seen once. The data belong to a study of T cell responses to AZD1222 COVID-19 vaccine. V gave up 2 bases and J gave up 3 bases, with 12 bases separating them. CDR1 is KGHSH, CDR2 LQKENI, per germline. The CDR3 has 15 amino acids. The sequencing used peripheral blood, collected on day 0 of AZD1222 vaccination. The clonotype was recovered from an adult in good health. This rearrangement joins TRBV18 to TRBJ2-3; possibly TRBD1 or TRBD2 for D (6 bases each). The CDR3 DNA reads TGTGCCAGCTCACCAGTGCAGGGGAGGACAGATACGCAGTATTTT. Protein product: CASSPVQGRTDTQYF. The variable domain in full, completed from reference TRBV18 and TRBJ2-3, reads NAGVMQNPRHLVRRRGQEARLRCSPMKGHSHVYWYRQLPEEGLKFMVYLQKENIIDESGMPKERFSAEFPKEGPSILRIQQVVRGDSAAYFCASSPVQGRTDTQYFGPGTRLTVL.